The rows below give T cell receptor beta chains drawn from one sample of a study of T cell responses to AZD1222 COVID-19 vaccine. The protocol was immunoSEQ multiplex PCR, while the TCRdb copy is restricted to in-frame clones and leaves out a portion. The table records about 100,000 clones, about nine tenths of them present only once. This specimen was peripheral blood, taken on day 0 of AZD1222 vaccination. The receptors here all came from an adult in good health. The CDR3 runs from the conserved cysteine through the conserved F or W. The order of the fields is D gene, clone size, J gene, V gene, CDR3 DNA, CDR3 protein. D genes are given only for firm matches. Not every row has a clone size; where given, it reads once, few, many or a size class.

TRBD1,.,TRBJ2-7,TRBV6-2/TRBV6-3,TGTGCCAGCAGTTATGGGACAGGGGGCGACGAGCAGTACTTC,CASSYGTGGDEQYF
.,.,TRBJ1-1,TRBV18,TGTGCCAGCTCACTTCGAACCTTATCCTCGAACACTGAAGCTTTCTTT,CASSLRTLSSNTEAFF
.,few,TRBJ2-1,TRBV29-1,TGCAGCGTACGGACTAACCTCTCCTACAATGAGCAGTTCTTC,CSVRTNLSYNEQFF
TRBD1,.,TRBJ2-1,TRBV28,TGTGCCAGCAGCCCAGGGGGAGAGGGGAGCAATGAGCAGTTCTTC,CASSPGGEGSNEQFF
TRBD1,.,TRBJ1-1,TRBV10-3,TGTGCCACACAGGGGGCAGAGGACACTGAAGCTTTCTTT,CATQGAEDTEAFF
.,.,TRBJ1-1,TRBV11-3,TGTGCCAGCAGCTTAGATGGCAGGGAAGCTTTCTTT,CASSLDGREAFF
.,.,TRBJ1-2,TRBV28,TGTGCCAGCAGTTCCAATCTAGGACAAGACTATGGCTACACCTTC,CASSSNLGQDYGYTF
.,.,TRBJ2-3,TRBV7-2,TGTGCCAGCAGACCGCCGGGAACCGGTGGAGATACGCAGTATTTT,CASRPPGTGGDTQYF
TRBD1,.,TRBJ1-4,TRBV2,TGTGCCAGCAGGAGGACAGGGGGCTATGAAAAACTGTTTTTT,CASRRTGGYEKLFF
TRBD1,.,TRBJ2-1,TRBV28,TGTGCCAGTATAACCGGGACAGGGGCATTAAAGTTCTTC,CASITGTGALKFF
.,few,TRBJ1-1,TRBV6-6,TGTGCCAGCAGTTACCGTGGCGAGGACACTGAAGCTTTCTTT,CASSYRGEDTEAFF
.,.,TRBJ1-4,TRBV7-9,TGTGCCAGCAGCTTGGGCACTAATGAAAAACTGTTTTTT,CASSLGTNEKLFF
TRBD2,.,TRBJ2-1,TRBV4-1,TGCGCCAGCAGCTTACTAGCGGGAGGGCATAGTGAGCAGTTCTTC,CASSLLAGGHSEQFF
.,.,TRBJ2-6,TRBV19,TGTGCCAGTAGCGATCAGGGCGGTCCTGGGGCCAACGTCCTGACTTTC,CASSDQGGPGANVLTF
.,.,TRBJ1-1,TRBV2,TGTGCCAGCAGTGCTACGGGGCGGACTGAAGCTTTCTTT,CASSATGRTEAFF
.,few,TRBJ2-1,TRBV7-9,TGTGCCAGCAGCTTAGCCATCGGGACGCGTCGGGATGAGCAGTTCTTC,CASSLAIGTRRDEQFF
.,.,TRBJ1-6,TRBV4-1,TGCGCCAGCAGCCAGGAAAGCTCCTATAATTCACCCCTCCACTTT,CASSQESSYNSPLHF
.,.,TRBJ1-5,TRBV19,TGTGCCAGTAGTATAGGGGTAAATAGTCAGCCCCAGCATTTT,CASSIGVNSQPQHF
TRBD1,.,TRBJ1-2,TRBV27,TGTGCCAGCAGGTCCCAGGGGGCGCGGGACTATGGCTACACCTTC,CASRSQGARDYGYTF
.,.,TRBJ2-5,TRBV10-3,TGTGCCATCACCATGACTAGTCGAGGGACCCAGTACTTC,CAITMTSRGTQYF
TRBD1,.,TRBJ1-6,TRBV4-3,TGCGCCAGCAGCTCAAGTCCGGGGGACAGCCCAAATTCACCCCTCCACTTT,CASSSSPGDSPNSPLHF
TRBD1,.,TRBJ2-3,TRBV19,TGTGCCAGTAGTCCCGGGACAGGGTGGGATACGCAGTATTTT,CASSPGTGWDTQYF
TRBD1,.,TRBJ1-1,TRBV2,TGTGCCAGCAGTGATCCGGGACAGCTGAACACTGAAGCTTTCTTT,CASSDPGQLNTEAFF
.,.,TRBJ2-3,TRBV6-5,TGTGCCAGCAGTAACCCCACAGATACGCAGTATTTT,CASSNPTDTQYF
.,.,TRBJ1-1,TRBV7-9,TGTGCCAGCGTTTCTGGTCGGATGAACACTGAAGCTTTCTTT,CASVSGRMNTEAFF
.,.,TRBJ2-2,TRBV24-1,TGTGCCACCAGTGGTAAGAACACCGGGGAGCTGTTTTTT,CATSGKNTGELFF
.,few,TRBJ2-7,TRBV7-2,TGTGCCAGCAGCTTATCCCGAGGGCCCGAGCAGTACTTC,CASSLSRGPEQYF
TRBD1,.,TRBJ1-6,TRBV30,TGTGCCTGGAAGTCAGGGGGCTGGTATAATTCACCCCTCCACTTT,CAWKSGGWYNSPLHF
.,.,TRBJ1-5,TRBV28,TGTGCCAGCAGTCCAGGGGATTTGAGCAATCAGCCCCAGCATTTT,CASSPGDLSNQPQHF
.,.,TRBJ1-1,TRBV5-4,TGTGCCAGCAGCTTTGGGTGGGAGAACACTGAAGCTTTCTTT,CASSFGWENTEAFF
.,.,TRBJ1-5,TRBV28,TGTGCCAGCAGATCTAGCAATCAGCCCCAGCATTTT,CASRSSNQPQHF
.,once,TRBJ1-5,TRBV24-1,TGTGCCACCAGTGCCTCTGGGCATCAGCCCCAGCATTTT,CATSASGHQPQHF
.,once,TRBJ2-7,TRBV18,TGTGCCAGCTCACCGCCAAATATAGACGAGCAGTACTTC,CASSPPNIDEQYF
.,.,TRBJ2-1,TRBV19,TGTGCCAGCAACTCGGCGCGGAGGGGGTACAATGAGCAGTTCTTC,CASNSARRGYNEQFF
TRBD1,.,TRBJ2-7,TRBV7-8,TGTGCCAGCAGCTTTGGGACAGGCTACGAGCAGTACTTC,CASSFGTGYEQYF
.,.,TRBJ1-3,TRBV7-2,TGTGCCAGCAGCTTAGTATCTGGTGGCGCTGGAAACACCATATATTTT,CASSLVSGGAGNTIYF
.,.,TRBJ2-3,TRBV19,TGTGCCAGTAGTATAGGTCAGCGAGGGAGCTTCGGCACAGATACGCAGTATTTT,CASSIGQRGSFGTDTQYF
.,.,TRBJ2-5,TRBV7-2,TGTGCCAGCAGCTTAGCCCCGGGACGGACTAAAGAGACCCAGTACTTC,CASSLAPGRTKETQYF
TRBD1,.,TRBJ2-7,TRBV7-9,TGTGCCAGCAGCCTTACAGGGGGGCGGTACGAGCAGTACTTC,CASSLTGGRYEQYF
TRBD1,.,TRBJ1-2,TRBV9,TGTGCCAGCAGCGTGTCAGGGGGAGACTATGGCTACACCTTC,CASSVSGGDYGYTF
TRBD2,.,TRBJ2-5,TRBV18,TGTGCCAGCTCAAGGACTAGCGGGCCACAAGAGACCCAGTACTTC,CASSRTSGPQETQYF
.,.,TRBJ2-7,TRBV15,TGTGCCACCAGCAGAGATACCCAGAGCGAGCAGTACTTC,CATSRDTQSEQYF
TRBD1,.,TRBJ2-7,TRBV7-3,TGTGCCAGCAGCCCCCGGGACAGGGGGCTAAAGTACTTC,CASSPRDRGLKYF
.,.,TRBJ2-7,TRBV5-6,TGTGCCAGCAGCTTTGAGGTAAATAACGAGCAGTACTTC,CASSFEVNNEQYF
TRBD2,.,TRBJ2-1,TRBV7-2,TGTGCCAGCAGCTCCCCTAGCGGAAGGGCCTCCAATGAGCAGTTCTTC,CASSSPSGRASNEQFF
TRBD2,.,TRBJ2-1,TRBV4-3,TGCGCCCCCAGCCGCCACTCGACTAGCGGGAGTTTCAATGAGCAGTTCTTC,CAPSRHSTSGSFNEQFF
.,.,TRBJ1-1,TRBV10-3,TGTGCCATCAGTGATAGGGCCGGAGGTATCACTGAAGCTTTCTTT,CAISDRAGGITEAFF
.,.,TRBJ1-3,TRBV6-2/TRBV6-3,.,CASSSSDRDSGNTIYF
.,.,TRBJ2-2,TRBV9,TGTGCCAGCAGCGTAGGGGGGGTCGGAAACACCGGGGAGCTGTTTTTT,CASSVGGVGNTGELFF
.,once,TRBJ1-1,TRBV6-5,TGTGCCAGCAGTTACTCTATGGGCAACACTGAAGCTTTCTTT,CASSYSMGNTEAFF
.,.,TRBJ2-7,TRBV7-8,TGTGCCAGCAGCTTAGATGCTCCAGGACCCTACGAGCAGTACTTC,CASSLDAPGPYEQYF
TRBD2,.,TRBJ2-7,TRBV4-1,TGCGCCAGCAGCCCCGTAGGAGCGGGAGGTTCCTACGAGCAGTACTTC,CASSPVGAGGSYEQYF
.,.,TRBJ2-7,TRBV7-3,TGTGCCAGCAGCTCTATCTTAGGGACAGATACTAGCGAGACCTACGAGCAGTACTTC,CASSSILGTDTSETYEQYF
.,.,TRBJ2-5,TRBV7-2,TGTGCCAGCAGCGCGACCCCCGAGGACCGATTTAAACAAGAGACCCAGTACTTC,CASSATPEDRFKQETQYF
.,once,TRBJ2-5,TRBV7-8,TGTGCCAGCAGCCCCAGACAGTTCCAAGAGACCCAGTACTTC,CASSPRQFQETQYF
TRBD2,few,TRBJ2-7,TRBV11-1,TGTGCCAGCAGCTTAACCGGGACTAGTAAATTCTACGAGCAGTACTTC,CASSLTGTSKFYEQYF
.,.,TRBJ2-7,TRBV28,TGTGCCAGCAGCTTGGGATCGGGCCAGGGGTCGGGGCTTTCCTACGAGCAGTACTTC,CASSLGSGQGSGLSYEQYF